This TCR beta chain was retrieved from a study of cytomegalovirus exposure and HLA in healthy donors. On the study more broadly: An earlier analysis identified some 110 million unique TCR beta sequences in about 179 million T cells.

About this clone: What it binds is unknown. The limits of the CDR3 on the DNA are not certain, so only TCRdb's listed CDR3 is given.

Findings of the study overall: Researchers reported in a later analysis that a missense DCLRE1C variant was tied to TCR beta V- and J-gene trimming. Relative to equally common others, HLA-associated TCR beta chains showed greater clonal expansion in a later analysis. Overall, approximately 150 TCR beta chains were annotated as cytomegalovirus-associated.

The CDR3 has 17 amino acids, counting both end residues. Germline CDR1 reads LNHNV; CDR2 reads YYDKDF (reference sequence). Vbeta (60) and Jbeta (13) primers were used in the PCR. Sequenced by immunoSEQ multiplex PCR; TCRdb stores in-frame clones only, minus some. The sample lists around 120,000 clones, roughly four fifths seen once, with approximately 5.6% in the top ten. The clonotype comes from a woman between 40 and 55 years old in good health and CMV-seropositive. The sample consisted of PBMCs. The rearrangement links TRBV15 to TRBJ1-3; the table's D call, TRBD1, has no DNA check behind it. CDR3 in amino acids: CATGTTVDRHTGNTIYF.